Reported below is one T cell receptor beta chain. In the original processing: For nucleated cells, counts were estimated from reference gene primer amplification. The table came from immunoSEQ multiplex PCR; TCRdb's copy has only in-frame clones and leaves some out. V, J and clone size were drawn from that table, and D and trimming were deduced from the DNA. The table shows 110,000 to 150,000 clones, with under 90% occurring only once. The data were taken from a study of blood T cell repertoires in COVID-19. Overall study context: There were acute and convalescent COVID-19 samples, and they came from the United States, Italy and Spain. The cDNA or gDNA used as material had been derived from T cells, B-cell-depleted T cells, or PBMCs.

The receptor was derived from a human donor in a cohort sampled during active COVID-19. The sequenced sample consisted of peripheral blood.

The CDR3 coding sequence is TGTGCCAGCAGTCACAGGGTTCCCAACGAGCAGTACTTC. Protein: CASSHRVPNEQYF. The V call is TRBV6-2 or TRBV6-3, the J call TRBJ2-7; tentatively, D is TRBD1 (6 bases). CDR1 and CDR2 from the germline V gene are MNHEY and SVGEGT. The CDR3 is 13 residues long. V shed 5 bases and J shed 5 bases, with 13 bases lying between them.